This TCR beta chain was retrieved from a study of blood T cell repertoires in COVID-19. The CDR3 totals 15 residues. In germline, CDR1 is MNHEY, CDR2 SMNVEV (reference sequence). V gave up 5 bases and J gave up 2 bases, with 14 bases separating them. Measured with immunoSEQ multiplex PCR; TCRdb has only the in-frame clones, and not every one. The top ten hold around an eighth of the sample, which has roughly 440,000 clones, about 91% seen once. The TCR comes from a woman between 45 and 65 years old with COVID-19, enrolled during active disease. Sequencing used peripheral blood. The chain joins TRBV27 to TRBJ2-3; D perhaps matches TRBD1 (5 bases). The CDR3 protein is CASSIQGFLTDTQYF. The CDR3 DNA is TGTGCCAGCAGTATTCAGGGTTTCCTCACAGATACGCAGTATTTT.